The 19 T cell receptor beta chains given below trace back to one sample, sequenced in a study of blood T cell repertoires in COVID-19. The protocol was immunoSEQ multiplex PCR, while the TCRdb copy is restricted to in-frame clones and leaves out a portion. Here the sample spans approximately 110,000 clones, roughly 80% being singletons. The source material was peripheral blood. These receptor sequences come from a man aged 65-85 years with active or convalescent COVID-19.

This chain connects TRBV11-2 to TRBJ2-3; weak D call: TRBD2 (7 bases). The CDR3 has 17 residues. The V and J ends lost 2 bases and 0 bases respectively, with 15 bases between them. Germline V gene lookup returns CDR1 SGHAT and CDR2 FQNNGV. CDR3 coding DNA: TGTGCCAGCAGCTTAAGGTTGGGGGGGCAGAGCACAGATACGCAGTATTTT. Protein: CASSLRLGGQSTDTQYF.

This sequence joins TRBV25-1 and TRBJ2-7, with 9 nucleotides matching TRBD2. Losses at the gene ends were 7 bases for V and 4 bases for J; bases not matched to a gene: 5. CDR1 is MGHDK and CDR2 is SYGVNS in the germline V gene. This CDR3 has 13 residues. The CDR3 nucleotides are TGTGCCAGCACGCGGGAGGGCCAATACGAGCAGTACTTC. Encoded protein: CASTREGQYEQYF.

The V gene is TRBV14, the J gene TRBJ2-7; unclear D gene. Germline V gene sequence: CDR1 SGHDN, CDR2 FVKESK. The CDR3 contains 13 residues. Trimming stripped 0 bases from V and 4 bases from J, with 7 bases between. The CDR3 loop reads CASSQERVYEQYF. The CDR3 DNA sequence: TGTGCCAGCAGCCAAGAGAGAGTATACGAGCAGTACTTC.

This clone was recorded only once. The gene calls are TRBV6-4 and TRBJ2-1; 11 bases match TRBD2. CDR3 size: 15 residues. V was clipped by 5 bases and J by 5 bases; unmatched bases: 5. Germline CDR1 MRHNA, CDR2 SNTAGT. CDR3 loop: CASSISGGADNEQFF. The CDR3 nucleotides are TGTGCCAGCAGTATTAGCGGGGGGGCGGACAATGAGCAGTTCTTC.

The V gene is TRBV30, the J gene TRBJ1-1; 8 nucleotides match TRBD1. The CDR3 sequence is 13 residues long. CDR1 and CDR2 from the germline V gene are GTSNPN and SVGIG (reference sequence). Unmatched junction bases numbered 10, after V lost 8 bases and J lost 5 bases. CDR3 protein: CARSPRGRTEAFF. The CDR3 nucleotides read TGTGCCCGCTCCCCCAGGGGGCGGACTGAAGCTTTCTTT. Combining the CDR3 with reference TRBV30 and TRBJ1-1 gives the whole variable domain SQTIHQWPATLVQPVGSPLSLECTVEGTSNPNLYWYRQAAGRGLQLLFYSVGIGQISSEVPQNLSASRPQDRQFILSSKKLLLSDSGFYLCARSPRGRTEAFFGQGTRLTVV.

V is TRBV5-1 and J is TRBJ2-5; D gene uncertain. The CDR3 consists of 15 residues. Trimming cost V 0 bases and J 1 base, with 10 bases left between them. Germline lookup yields CDR1 SGHRS and CDR2 YFSETQ. CDR3 sequence (DNA): TGCGCCAGCAGCTTGGCCGGAGCCAGCCAAGAGACCCAGTACTTC. This sequence encodes CASSLAGASQETQYF.

V and J are TRBV29-1 and TRBJ2-7; a possible D gene is TRBD2 (5 bases). The CDR3 length is 13 residues. Germline loops: CDR1 SQVTM, CDR2 ANQGSEA. V was clipped by 4 bases and J by 5 bases, with 15 bases between them. CDR3 bases: TGCAGCGTTGGCGCTCCGGAGGCCCACGAGCAGTACTTC. It encodes CSVGAPEAHEQYF.

The V gene is TRBV30, the J gene TRBJ2-3; 8 bases match TRBD2. This CDR3 comprises 15 residues. The germline V gene has CDR1 GTSNPN and CDR2 SVGIG (reference sequence). V was pared by 2 bases and J by 2 bases, with 6 bases of the junction left unmatched. The CDR3 DNA reads TGTGCCTGGAGTAGAGGCGGGGGGACCACAGATACGCAGTATTTT. It translates to CAWSRGGGTTDTQYF.

CDR3 nucleotides: TGTGCCAGCAGTTCGTCCAGGAAATATAGCAATCAGCCCCAGCATTTT. Residues: CASSSSRKYSNQPQHF. This chain joins TRBV6-5 and TRBJ1-5, with D unresolved. Trimming pared 4 bases from V and 0 bases from J, leaving 13 bases between. The CDR3 contains 16 residues. CDR1 is MNHEY and CDR2 is SVGAGI in the germline V gene.

J is TRBJ2-1 and V is TRBV6-5; weak D call: TRBD1 (5 bases). With 0 bases removed from V and 7 bases from J, the gap between germline ends came to 10 bases. Germline V gene sequence: CDR1 MNHEY, CDR2 SVGAGI. The CDR3 is 14 amino acids. The chain's CDR3 is CASSYSTAQNEQFF. CDR3 bases: TGTGCCAGCAGTTACTCGACAGCTCAGAATGAGCAGTTCTTC.

This chain joins TRBV19 and TRBJ2-2; D unresolved. The CDR3 is 16 amino acids. Germline V lookup: CDR1 LNHDA, CDR2 SQIVND (reference sequence). With 9 bases removed from V and 0 bases from J, the gap between germline ends came to 17 bases. This CDR3 reads CASFSVETTNTGELFF. The CDR3 nucleotides are TGTGCCAGCTTTTCCGTAGAAACCACGAACACCGGGGAGCTGTTTTTT.

The rearrangement joins TRBV3-1 (or the pseudogene TRBV3-2) to TRBJ2-2, with TRBD2 identical over 13 bases. Germline lookup yields CDR1 LGHDT and CDR2 YNNKEL (reference sequence). V dropped 6 bases and J dropped 1; count of bases not matched to a gene: 11. The CDR3 sequence is 19 residues long. The CDR3 protein is CASSQTGTSGIWNTGELFF. CDR3 coding DNA: TGTGCCAGCAGTCAAACCGGGACTAGCGGGATATGGAACACCGGGGAGCTGTTTTTT.

The CDR3 DNA is TGTGCCAGCAGTTTCGGTACCAGAGGGATCACCGGGGAGCTGTTTTTT. Translated: CASSFGTRGITGELFF. The chain carries TRBV27 and TRBJ2-2; TRBD2 might be the D (5 bases). The ends were cut back, 3 bases at V and 4 bases at J, with 15 bases in the middle. This CDR3 is 16 amino acids long. Germline-derived CDR1 and CDR2 are MNHEY and SMNVEV (reference sequence).

This clone came up once. The chain couples TRBV28 to TRBJ1-2; the D gene is possibly TRBD1 (6 bases). Germline loops: CDR1 MDHEN, CDR2 SYDVKM. Trimming removed 5 bases at V and 2 bases at J, with 12 bases between. The CDR3 has 14 amino acids. The CDR3 loop reads CASSPATGNYGYTF. In nucleotides, the CDR3 is TGTGCCAGCAGTCCCGCCACAGGGAACTATGGCTACACCTTC.

The rearrangement joins TRBV2 to TRBJ2-3; D possibly corresponds to TRBD1 (5 bases). V was trimmed by 3 bases and J by 2 bases, leaving 12 bases between them. The CDR3 consists of 15 residues. CDR1 and CDR2 from the germline V gene are SNHLY and FYNNEI. The CDR3 loop reads CASSDLGAYTDTQYF. CDR3 DNA: TGTGCCAGCAGTGATCTTGGGGCCTACACAGATACGCAGTATTTT.

This rearrangement joins TRBV7-9 to TRBJ2-1, with D unclear. Germline V gene data show CDR1 as SEHNR and CDR2 as FQNEAQ (reference sequence). The CDR3 is made up of 12 amino acids. V was cut by 3 bases and J by 2 bases, with 2 bases left in between. The CDR3 bases are TGTGCCAGCAGCTTCGCCTACAATGAGCAGTTCTTC. It encodes CASSFAYNEQFF. Looking up the rest from reference TRBV7-9 and TRBJ2-1 gives the full variable domain: DTGVSQNPRHKITKRGQNVTFRCDPISEHNRLYWYRQTLGQGPEFLTYFQNEAQLEKSRLLSDRFSAERPKGSFSTLEIQRTEQGDSAMYLCASSFAYNEQFFGPGTRLTVL.

This clone was picked up one time. This chain uses TRBV5-1 with TRBJ2-3; 9 nucleotides align to TRBD2. Per the germline V gene, CDR1 is SGHRS and CDR2 is YFSETQ. This CDR3 spans 15 amino acids. Trimming removed 2 bases from V and 5 bases from J; junction bases left unmatched: 6. The CDR3 spells CASSLYAGGRDTQYF. The DNA for the CDR3 is TGCGCCAGCAGCTTATACGCGGGAGGGAGAGATACGCAGTATTTT. The variable domain in full, completed from reference TRBV5-1 and TRBJ2-3, reads KAGVTQTPRYLIKTRGQQVTLSCSPISGHRSVSWYQQTPGQGLQFLFEYFSETQRNKGNFPGRFSGRQFSNSRSEMNVSTLELGDSALYLCASSLYAGGRDTQYFGPGTRLTVL.

The chain links TRBV19 to TRBJ2-3; 10 positions match TRBD2. The CDR3 loop spans 14 amino acids. V was clipped by 7 bases and J by 3 bases; unmatched bases: 4. The germline gives CDR1 LNHDA, CDR2 SQIVND (reference sequence). The CDR3 nucleotides read TGTGCCAGTAAAAAAGCGGGAGGGACAGATACGCAGTATTTT. Translation gives CASKKAGGTDTQYF.

This chain connects TRBV5-1 to TRBJ2-1; D ambiguous. CDR1 SGHRS and CDR2 YFSETQ come from the germline V gene. V was clipped by 7 bases and J by 0 bases, with 11 bases between them. This CDR3 comprises 14 residues. CDR3 region: CASSADSSYNEQFF. CDR3 DNA: TGCGCCAGCTCCGCTGATAGCTCCTACAATGAGCAGTTCTTC.